The 6 T cell receptor beta chains in this list originate from one sample, sequenced in a study of human T cells and chemical hapten exposure. TCRdb reprocessed the RACE reads with MiXCR, giving one entry per CDR3 protein. Seen here are some 110,000 distinct CDR3 sequences, about 11% observed once, and the top ten hold roughly 2.3%. As to time point: patch test 3, about 24 weeks after DPC sensitization. Noted treatment: therapeutic diphenylcyclopropenone sensitization with weekly scalp DPC. This specimen consisted of whole blood, obtained in connection with sensitization to the hapten diphenylcyclopropenone (DPC). These receptors were obtained from a woman between 50 and 59 years old with alopecia areata. Some clones in this sample may be carry-over from other donors' samples.

CDR3 nucleotides: TGTGCCAGTAGTATCCCCCAGGGGCGAGGAGAGACCCAGTACTTC. Protein sequence: CASSIPQGRGETQYF. The J gene is TRBJ2-5, the V gene TRBV19; TRBD1 might be the D (6 bases). This CDR3 has 15 residues. Trimming cost V 3 bases and J 4 bases, with 15 bases left between them. Germline CDR1 and CDR2: LNHDA and SQIVND (reference sequence).

This clonotype showed up just a few times. The chain combines TRBV7-8 with TRBJ2-3, with D possibly TRBD2 on 6 matching bases. CDR1 is SGHVS, CDR2 FQNEAQ, per germline. Trimming pared 3 bases from V and 6 bases from J, leaving 13 bases between. The CDR3 runs to 14 residues. The CDR3 loop is CASSFSGSGDTQYF. The CDR3 nucleotides are TGTGCCAGCAGCTTCAGCGGGTCAGGCGATACGCAGTATTTT.

The rearrangement links TRBV20-1 to TRBJ2-3; D ambiguous. The CDR3 spans 14 residues. Germline V lookup: CDR1 DFQATT, CDR2 SNEGSKA (reference sequence). The V end was cut by 3 bases, the J end by 6 bases, with 16 bases between. The CDR3 region has the DNA TGCAGTGCTAGGCCTCTGTACGTAGCCGATACGCAGTATTTT. It encodes CSARPLYVADTQYF.

CDR3 amino acids: CSASSSVAGGLEQYF. The CDR3 DNA follows: TGCAGTGCTAGTTCATCGGTAGCGGGGGGTCTCGAGCAGTACTTC. This rearrangement joins TRBV20-1 to TRBJ2-7; TRBD2 aligns across 10 bases. This CDR3 is 15 amino acids long. CDR1 is DFQATT, CDR2 SNEGSKA, per germline (reference sequence). J was trimmed by 6 bases and V by 3 bases; bases with no gene match: 11.

This clonotype was observed a few times. The V gene is TRBV5-1, the J gene TRBJ2-5; tentative D call: TRBD1 (5 bases). This CDR3 comprises 11 residues. The V gene lost 7 bases and the J gene lost 2 bases, with 6 bases spanning the gap. Germline values: CDR1 SGHRS, CDR2 YFSETQ. The CDR3 nucleotides read TGCGCCAGCCGACAGCAAGAGACCCAGTACTTC. It translates to CASRQQETQYF.

This clonotype was seen a few times. The chain is built from TRBV12-3 or TRBV12-4 and TRBJ1-5; TRBD1 is a possible D gene (6 bases). CDR3 size: 13 residues. V dropped 6 bases and J dropped 6 bases, with 12 bases sitting between them. CDR3 in amino acids: CASSPGGGQPQHF. The CDR3 DNA reads TGTGCCAGCAGCCCGGGAGGGGGTCAGCCCCAGCATTTT.